This T cell receptor beta chain is drawn from a study of CD8 T cells in ankylosing spondylitis. Study-wide results and limits: Within ankylosing spondylitis blood, a TCR beta motif made up of several highly homologous variants appeared to be characteristic.

Quantitative 5'-RACE with molecular barcodes produced the TCR beta libraries. TCRdb passed the 5' RACE reads through MiXCR, listing each CDR3 protein once. This sample carries fewer than 450,000 distinct CDR3 sequences, 17% of them seen once, and the ten largest clones take approximately 1%. This clonotype has a handful of counts. Its antigen is undetermined. This clonotype originated in a male donor with ankylosing spondylitis. Specimen: blood, either unsorted or a sorted T cell fraction (not recorded which).

Written as DNA, the CDR3 is TGTGCCAGCTCACCTACGGACGGGGGACTTGGCTATGGCTACACCTTC. This encodes CASSPTDGGLGYGYTF. This sequence joins TRBV18 and TRBJ1-2; TRBD1 might be the D (5 bases). The germline V gene has CDR1 KGHSH and CDR2 LQKENI. V was clipped by 3 bases and J by 4 bases, with 18 bases between them. The CDR3 sequence is 16 residues long.